Each of the 17 T cell receptor beta chains below was sequenced from the same sample in a study of shared clonotypes between healthy human individuals. Some clones are missing from TCRdb's copy, which holds only in-frame ones; the method was immunoSEQ multiplex PCR. The table shows nearly 750,000 clones, with 55% to 75% occurring only once. The material sequenced was memory CD4+ T cells sorted from blood. Subset defined: CD45RA-negative fraction. Receptors originate from a woman between 25 and 40 years old in good health.

The chain has TRBV28 and TRBJ2-7; D uncertain. Looked up from germline, CDR1 is MDHEN and CDR2 is SYDVKM. Trimming took off 6 bases at V and 0 bases at J, with 15 bases between the two ends. This CDR3 has 15 residues. In nucleotides, the CDR3 is TGTGCCAGCAGACTCCAACCAAACCCCTCCTACGAGCAGTACTTC. This translates into CASRLQPNPSYEQYF.

The chain uses TRBV6-6 and TRBJ1-3; 7 nucleotides line up with TRBD1. This CDR3 region has 15 residues. J gave up 5 bases and V 5 bases, and 9 bases lay outside the gene matches. CDR1 and CDR2 from the germline V gene are MNHNY and SVGAGI (reference sequence). CDR3 nucleotides: TGTGCCAGCAGTACAACGACAGGGAAAAGAAACACCATATATTTT. The encoded protein is CASSTTTGKRNTIYF.

The CDR3 nucleotides are TGTGCCAGCAGCCCCACCCTCAGGCGTCAGGGCACAGATACGCAGTATTTT. Translating gives CASSPTLRRQGTDTQYF. The chain has TRBV7-8 and TRBJ2-3; D remains ambiguous. The CDR3 runs to 17 residues. Germline V gene sequence: CDR1 SGHVS, CDR2 FQNEAQ. The V end lost 5 bases, the J end lost 1 base, and 19 bases lay between the germline ends. The variable domain in full, with the rest retrieved from reference TRBV7-8 and TRBJ2-3, is GAGVSQSPRYKVAKRGQDVALRCDPISGHVSLFWYQQALGQGPEFLTYFQNEAQLDKSGLPSDRFFAERPEGSVSTLKIQRTQQEDSAVYLCASSPTLRRQGTDTQYFGPGTRLTVL.

In its sample, this clone was seen a few times. The rearrangement links TRBV18 to TRBJ2-7, with TRBD1 matching 12 bases. The CDR3 contains 13 residues. After removal of 5 bases from V and 5 bases from J, the junction contained 1 base not matched to a gene. CDR1 and CDR2 from the germline V gene are KGHSH and LQKENI. DNA of the CDR3: TGTGCCAGCTCAGGGGACAGGGGGCACGAGCAGTACTTC. Protein product: CASSGDRGHEQYF.

This clone was recorded a few times. The chain uses TRBV9 and TRBJ2-1; 7 positions agree with TRBD2. The CDR3 runs 14 residues. Trimming removed 0 bases from V and 6 bases from J; junction bases left unmatched: 3. CDR1 SGDLS and CDR2 YYNGEE come from the germline V gene. The CDR3 nucleotides read TGTGCCAGCAGCGTAGTCGGGGGGATCAATGAGCAGTTCTTC. This gives the protein CASSVVGGINEQFF.

The chain joins TRBV11-3 to TRBJ1-1, with 9 bases matching TRBD1. Germline CDR1 and CDR2: SGHNT and YENEEA. The CDR3 has 13 residues. V lost 5 bases and J lost 5; bases outside the gene matches: 3. CDR3 residues: CASSKTGGTEAFF. The CDR3 coding sequence is TGTGCCAGCAGCAAGACAGGGGGTACTGAAGCTTTCTTT.

CDR3 region: CASSLGGETYEQYF. The CDR3, as DNA: TGCGCCAGCAGCTTGGGCGGCGAGACCTACGAGCAGTACTTC. The chain uses TRBV5-1 and TRBJ2-7, with unresolved D. Trimming took 0 bases from V and 2 from J, leaving 9 bases between them. The CDR3 covers 14 residues. Germline values: CDR1 SGHRS, CDR2 YFSETQ.

The V call is TRBV6-6, the J call TRBJ1-4; D is unresolved. V was cut by 1 base and J by 3 bases, with 9 bases left in between. This CDR3 has 15 amino acids. Germline CDR1 is MNHNY and CDR2 is SVGAGI (reference sequence). As DNA, the CDR3 is TGTGCCAGCAGTTACTTTCACGGATCTAATGAAAAACTGTTTTTT. Its protein is CASSYFHGSNEKLFF.

The genes are TRBV19 and TRBJ2-3; the D is unclear. The CDR3 covers 14 residues. CDR1 is LNHDA, CDR2 SQIVND, per germline (reference sequence). Between the trimmed V and J ends, which lost 6 bases and 5 bases, there was a span of 15 bases. For the CDR3, the DNA is TGTGCCAGTAGGACTCACACACACCTAGATACGCAGTATTTT. This sequence encodes CASRTHTHLDTQYF. Together with reference TRBV19 and TRBJ2-3, the CDR3 gives the full variable domain: DGGITQSPKYLFRKEGQNVTLSCEQNLNHDAMYWYRQDPGQGLRLIYYSQIVNDFQKGDIAEGYSVSREKKESFPLTVTSAQKNPTAFYLCASRTHTHLDTQYFGPGTRLTVL.

The chain carries TRBV6-5 and TRBJ2-1; 13 bases are a match to TRBD2. J was trimmed by 9 bases and V by 7 bases; bases with no gene match: 9. The V gene's germline CDR1 is MNHEY and CDR2 SVGAGI. This CDR3 is built from 15 residues. The CDR3 loop is CASTPGLAGIGEQFF. The CDR3 nucleotides are TGTGCCAGCACCCCGGGACTAGCGGGAATCGGTGAGCAGTTCTTC.

The V call is TRBV30, the J call TRBJ1-6, with D hard to call. The CDR3 extends over 18 amino acids. V lost 0 bases and J 6 bases, leaving 21 bases between the germline ends. The germline V gene encodes CDR1 GTSNPN and CDR2 SVGIG (reference sequence). CDR3 protein: CAWSVRWRDRGGNSPLHF. CDR3 DNA sequence: TGTGCCTGGAGTGTACGGTGGCGTGATCGGGGTGGTAATTCACCCCTCCACTTT.

This chain uses TRBV9 with TRBJ1-4; no definite D call. Germline lookup yields CDR1 SGDLS and CDR2 YYNGEE. Between the trimmed V and J ends, which lost 4 bases and 7 bases, there was a span of 17 bases. The length of the CDR3 is 15 residues. The CDR3 reads CASSSRTDGAEKLFF. In DNA form, the CDR3 reads TGTGCCAGCAGCTCGAGGACGGATGGAGCTGAAAAACTGTTTTTT. The full variable domain, in which reference TRBV9 and TRBJ1-4 provide the parts outside the CDR3, is DSGVTQTPKHLITATGQRVTLRCSPRSGDLSVYWYQQSLDQGLQFLIQYYNGEERAKGNILERFSAQQFPDLHSELNLSSLELGDSALYFCASSSRTDGAEKLFFGSGTQLSVL.

The chain couples TRBV5-1 to TRBJ1-2; 7 positions match TRBD1. The CDR3 has 14 amino acids. Trimming took 4 bases from V and 8 from J; bases not matched to a gene: 11. Germline V gene data show CDR1 as SGHRS and CDR2 as YFSETQ. The CDR3 loop reads CASSEGAPAWGYTF. The CDR3 DNA sequence: TGCGCCAGCAGCGAGGGGGCGCCCGCTTGGGGCTACACCTTC.

The chain employs TRBV2 and TRBJ1-5; D gene ambiguous. Germline assignment: CDR1 SNHLY and CDR2 FYNNEI. This CDR3 region has 14 residues. V was shortened by 6 bases and J by 2 bases, with 11 bases between the two germline ends. CDR3 sequence: CASSQDWGNQPQHF. The CDR3 bases are TGTGCCAGCAGCCAGGACTGGGGCAATCAGCCCCAGCATTTT.

With regard to this clone: The DNA is left out, because the CDR3 cannot be placed on it with certainty; the CDR3 is given as TCRdb lists it. This chain links TRBV20-1 with TRBJ2-2; the table assigns TRBD2, which was not confirmed against the DNA. CDR1 and CDR2 (germline): DFQATT, SNEGSKA (reference sequence). 11 amino acids form the CDR3, both terminal residues included. The chain's CDR3 is CSARVGKGAVF.

The rearrangement links TRBV27 to TRBJ2-1, with 9 bases matching TRBD2. Germline CDR1 is MNHEY and CDR2 is SMNVEV (reference sequence). The CDR3 is made up of 17 amino acids. Germline trimming cut 6 bases from V and 7 bases from J; bases unmatched to any gene: 16. Written as DNA, the CDR3 is TGTGCCAGCAGCAGGGACAGTGGGCCTAGCGGGGATAATGAGCAGTTCTTC. Protein product: CASSRDSGPSGDNEQFF.

This rearrangement joins TRBV6-1 to TRBJ1-5; 9 positions agree with TRBD1. CDR3 length equals 15 residues. Germline V gene lookup returns CDR1 MNHNS and CDR2 SASEGT. With V trimmed by 5 bases and J by 5 bases, 7 bases remained unmatched. This CDR3 is CASSPGTGQYQPQHF. DNA for the CDR3: TGTGCCAGCAGTCCCGGGACAGGGCAATATCAGCCCCAGCATTTT.